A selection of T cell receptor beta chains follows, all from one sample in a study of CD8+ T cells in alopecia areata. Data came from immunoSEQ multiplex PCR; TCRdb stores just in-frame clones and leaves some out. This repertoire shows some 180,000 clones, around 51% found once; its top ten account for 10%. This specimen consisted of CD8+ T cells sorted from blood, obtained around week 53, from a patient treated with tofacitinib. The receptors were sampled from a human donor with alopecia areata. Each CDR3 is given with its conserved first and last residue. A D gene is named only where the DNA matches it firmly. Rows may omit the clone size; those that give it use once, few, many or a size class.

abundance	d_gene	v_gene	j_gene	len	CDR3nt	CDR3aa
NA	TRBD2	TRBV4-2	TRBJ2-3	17	TGTGCCAGCAGCCAAGAAGCGGTAGCGGGGGAATCAGATACGCAGTATTTT	CASSQEAVAGESDTQYF
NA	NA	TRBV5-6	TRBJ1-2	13	TGTGCCAGCAACCAGCCCGGCGCCCATGGCTACACCTTC	CASNQPGAHGYTF
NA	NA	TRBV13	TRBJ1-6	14	TGTGCCAGCAGCCAGGGACGGGGCCTTAGTCCCCTCCACTTT	CASSQGRGLSPLHF
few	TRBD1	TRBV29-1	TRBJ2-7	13	TGCAGCGTTTCGGGACAGGGAGACTACGAGCAGTACTTC	CSVSGQGDYEQYF
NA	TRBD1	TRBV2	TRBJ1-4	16	TGTGCCAGCTTCCGGGACAGGGGGACAACTAATGAAAAACTGTTTTTT	CASFRDRGTTNEKLFF
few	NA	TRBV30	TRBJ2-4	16	TGTGCCTGGAGTGTACGGGCCAGGGGCGACGGAAACATTCAGTACTTC	CAWSVRARGDGNIQYF
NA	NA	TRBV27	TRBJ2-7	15	TGTGCCAGCAGTTTATTGCCAGGGAAGACCCACGAGCAGTACTTC	CASSLLPGKTHEQYF
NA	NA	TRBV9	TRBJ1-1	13	TGTGCCAGCAGCGTAAGTCCCTACACTGAAGCTTTCTTT	CASSVSPYTEAFF
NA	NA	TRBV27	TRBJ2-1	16	TGTGCCAGCAGTTTAGAAGGGGACATATCCTACAATGAGCAGTTCTTC	CASSLEGDISYNEQFF
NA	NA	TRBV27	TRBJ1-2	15	TGTGCCAGCAGGCCTGACGACGGCGGGTTTCATGGCTACACCTTC	CASRPDDGGFHGYTF
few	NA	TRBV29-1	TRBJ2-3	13	TGCAGCGTTGACGACGGAAGCACAGATACGCAGTATTTT	CSVDDGSTDTQYF
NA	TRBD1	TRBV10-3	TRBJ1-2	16	TGTGCCATCAGCCTCCGGGACAGGAGGACTAACTATGGCTACACCTTC	CAISLRDRRTNYGYTF
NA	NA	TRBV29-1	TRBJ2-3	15	TGCAGCGCCTCCCGGGGGGCCTTTAACACAGATACGCAGTATTTT	CSASRGAFNTDTQYF
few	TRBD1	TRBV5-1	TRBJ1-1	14	TGCGCCAGCAGCCTTGTGACAGGGAGCACTGAAGCTTTCTTT	CASSLVTGSTEAFF
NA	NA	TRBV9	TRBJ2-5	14	TGTGCCAGCAGCGTAGGCGGGGCGGGAGAGACCCAGTACTTC	CASSVGGAGETQYF
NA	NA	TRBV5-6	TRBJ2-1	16	TGTGCCAGCAGCGTCCCACAGAGAAGCTCCTACAATGAGCAGTTCTTC	CASSVPQRSSYNEQFF
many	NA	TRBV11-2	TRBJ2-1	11	TGTGCCAGCAGCTTGGCGAATGAGCAGTTCTTC	CASSLANEQFF